These 11 T cell receptor beta chains came from one sample sequenced in a study of T-cell memory formation after mild COVID-19. Each CDR3 protein gets one entry after TCRdb re-called the 5' RACE reads with MiXCR. In the table there are roughly 450,000 distinct CDR3 sequences, around a sixth of which are singletons. Sequencing was performed on PBMCs or a T cell subset sorted from them (not recorded which). Receptor source: an adult woman who had mild COVID-19 (a few samples of this study predate the infection). Cell type and time point are not known.

The chain joins TRBV21-1 to TRBJ2-6. TRBV21-1 is a listed pseudogene. This CDR3 is built from 18 residues. The CDR3: CASSKDRRTSSGANVLTF. The CDR3 DNA is TGTGCCAGCAGCAAAGACCGTAGGACGAGCTCTGGGGCCAACGTCCTGACTTTC.

The chain recombines TRBV10-3 with TRBJ2-7; 7 bases agree with TRBD2. The germline gives CDR1 ENHRY, CDR2 SYGVKD. The CDR3 is 15 residues long. V was pared by 2 bases and J by 1 base, with 5 bases of the junction left unmatched. CDR3 nucleotides: TGTGCCATCAGTGAGGGACTAGGGGCGTCCTACGAGCAGTACTTC. Residues: CAISEGLGASYEQYF.

This chain uses TRBV3-1 with TRBJ2-1, with 11 bases lining up with TRBD2. Germline V lookup: CDR1 LGHDT, CDR2 YNNKEL (reference sequence). The CDR3 spans 15 residues. Trimming at V came to 5 bases and at J to 5 bases, leaving 5 bases not matched to a gene. CDR3 residues: CASSSGLAANNEQFF. CDR3 nucleotides: TGTGCCAGCAGCTCGGGACTAGCGGCAAACAATGAGCAGTTCTTC.

This clonotype was detected many times. V usage is TRBV6-6 and J usage is TRBJ1-1; no firm D call. In germline, CDR1 is MNHNY, CDR2 SVGAGI (reference sequence). The CDR3 has 14 residues. Trimming removed 3 bases from V and 6 bases from J, with 14 bases in between. CDR3 in amino acids: CASSYPGTSAEAFF. CDR3 sequence (DNA): TGTGCCAGCAGTTATCCGGGCACCTCGGCTGAAGCTTTCTTT.

This chain uses TRBV24-1 with TRBJ1-5, with D perhaps matching TRBD1 (6 bases). V was pared by 3 bases and J by 6 bases, with 8 bases between. CDR1 and CDR2 from the germline V gene are KGHDR and SFDVKD. This CDR3 comprises 13 residues. The chain's CDR3 is CATSDIGGQPQHF. The CDR3 DNA is TGTGCCACCAGTGATATAGGGGGTCAGCCCCAGCATTTT.

This clonotype showed up just a few times. The gene calls are TRBV5-6 and TRBJ1-1; D ambiguous. CDR1 and CDR2 from the germline V gene are SGHDT and YYEEEE. The CDR3 length is 14 residues. V shed 2 bases and J shed 4 bases, with 12 bases lying between them. CDR3 in amino acids: CASSFAPVRTEAFF. CDR3 bases: TGTGCCAGCAGCTTCGCCCCGGTGCGCACTGAAGCTTTCTTT.

This clonotype was seen only a few times. The chain is built from TRBV7-2 and TRBJ1-1; tentatively, D is TRBD1 (5 bases). The CDR3 totals 14 residues. Per germline, CDR1 SGHTA and CDR2 FQGNSA. Trimming cost V 4 bases and J 4 bases, with 13 bases left between them. This CDR3 is CASSSFGGGTEAFF. Here the CDR3 DNA reads TGTGCCAGCAGCTCCTTTGGTGGGGGCACTGAAGCTTTCTTT.

The chain has TRBV27 and TRBJ1-1; D gene unclear. Trimming removed 3 bases from V and 0 bases from J, with 5 bases in between. CDR1 is MNHEY, CDR2 SMNVEV, per germline (reference sequence). The CDR3 is 13 amino acids. The CDR3 reads CASSFKVNTEAFF. The CDR3 coding sequence is TGTGCCAGCAGTTTTAAGGTGAACACTGAAGCTTTCTTT.

This clonotype was observed a handful of times. This chain links TRBV4-1 with TRBJ2-7; maybe TRBD2 (6 bases). The CDR3 runs to 16 residues. Per the germline V gene, CDR1 is MGHRA and CDR2 is YSYEKL. The V gene lost 6 bases and the J gene lost 0 bases, with 18 bases spanning the gap. CDR3 sequence: CASRPRAAGLSYEQYF. The CDR3 bases are TGCGCCAGCAGACCTAGGGCGGCGGGACTCTCCTACGAGCAGTACTTC.

This clonotype was seen a few times. The J gene is TRBJ2-5, the V gene TRBV12-3 or TRBV12-4; TRBD1 matches 10 bases. Trimming at V came to 4 bases and at J to 5 bases, leaving 7 bases not matched to a gene. The CDR3 loop spans 15 amino acids. The CDR3 loop is CASSWRTGGAETQYF. CDR3 nucleotides: TGTGCCAGCAGTTGGAGGACAGGGGGAGCGGAGACCCAGTACTTC.

This clonotype appeared a few times. The chain joins TRBV11-2 to TRBJ2-7; D is tentatively TRBD1 or TRBD2 (5 bases each). Germline V gene lookup returns CDR1 SGHAT and CDR2 FQNNGV. The CDR3 runs to 14 residues. Trimming shortened V by 6 bases and J by 1 base, and 13 bases separated the two germline ends. DNA of the CDR3: TGTGCCAGCAGGCCAGGGAGACTATCCTACGAGCAGTACTTC. It codes for CASRPGRLSYEQYF.